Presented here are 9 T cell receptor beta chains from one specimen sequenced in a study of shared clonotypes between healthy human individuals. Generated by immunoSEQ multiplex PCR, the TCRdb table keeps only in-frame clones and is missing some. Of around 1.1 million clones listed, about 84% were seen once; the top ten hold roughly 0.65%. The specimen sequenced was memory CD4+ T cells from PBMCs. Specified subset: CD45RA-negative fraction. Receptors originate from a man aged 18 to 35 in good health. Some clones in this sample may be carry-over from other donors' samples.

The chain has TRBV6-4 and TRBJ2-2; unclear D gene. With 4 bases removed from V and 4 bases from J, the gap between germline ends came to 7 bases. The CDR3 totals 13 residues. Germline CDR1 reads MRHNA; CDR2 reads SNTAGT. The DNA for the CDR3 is TGTGCCAGCAGTGCAGAGAGCACCGGGGAGCTGTTTTTT. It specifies CASSAESTGELFF.

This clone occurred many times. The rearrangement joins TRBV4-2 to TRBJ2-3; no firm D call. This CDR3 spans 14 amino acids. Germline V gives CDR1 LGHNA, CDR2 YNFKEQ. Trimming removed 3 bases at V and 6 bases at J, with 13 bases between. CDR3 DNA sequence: TGTGCCAGCAGCCAGAGCTCTTCCGGGGATACGCAGTATTTT. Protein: CASSQSSSGDTQYF.

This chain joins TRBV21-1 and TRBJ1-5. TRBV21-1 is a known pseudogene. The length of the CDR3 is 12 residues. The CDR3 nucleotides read TGTGCCAGCACCGGGGGTTATCAGCCCCAGCATTTT. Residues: CASTGGYQPQHF.

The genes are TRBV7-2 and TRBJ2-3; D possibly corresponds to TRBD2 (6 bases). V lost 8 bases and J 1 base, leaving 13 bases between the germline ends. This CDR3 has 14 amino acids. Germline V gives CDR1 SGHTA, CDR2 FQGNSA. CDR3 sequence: CASGSGPRTDTQYF. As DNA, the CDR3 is TGTGCCAGCGGCAGCGGGCCCCGCACAGATACGCAGTATTTT. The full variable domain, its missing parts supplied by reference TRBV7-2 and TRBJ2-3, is GAGVSQSPSNKVTEKGKDVELRCDPISGHTALYWYRQSLGQGLEFLIYFQGNSAPDKSGLPSDRFSAERTGGSVSTLTIQRTQQEDSAVYLCASGSGPRTDTQYFGPGTRLTVL.

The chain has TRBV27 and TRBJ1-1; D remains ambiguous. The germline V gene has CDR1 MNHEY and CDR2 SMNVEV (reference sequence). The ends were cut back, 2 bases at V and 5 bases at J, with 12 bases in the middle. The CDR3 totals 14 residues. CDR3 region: CASSLLSGETEAFF. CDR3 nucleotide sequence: TGTGCCAGCAGTTTACTGTCCGGGGAAACTGAAGCTTTCTTT.

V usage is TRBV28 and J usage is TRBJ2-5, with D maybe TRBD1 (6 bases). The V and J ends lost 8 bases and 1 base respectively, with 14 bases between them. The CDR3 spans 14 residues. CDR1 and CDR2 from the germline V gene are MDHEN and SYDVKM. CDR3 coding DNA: TGTGCCAGCGCCCCCGGGACATCCCAAGAGACCCAGTACTTC. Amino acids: CASAPGTSQETQYF.

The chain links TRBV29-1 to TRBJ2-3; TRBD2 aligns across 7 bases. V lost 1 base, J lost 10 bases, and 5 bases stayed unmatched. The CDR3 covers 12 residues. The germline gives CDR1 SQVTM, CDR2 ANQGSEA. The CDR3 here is CSVEGTSEAQYF. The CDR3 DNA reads TGCAGCGTTGAAGGGACTAGTGAGGCGCAGTATTTT.

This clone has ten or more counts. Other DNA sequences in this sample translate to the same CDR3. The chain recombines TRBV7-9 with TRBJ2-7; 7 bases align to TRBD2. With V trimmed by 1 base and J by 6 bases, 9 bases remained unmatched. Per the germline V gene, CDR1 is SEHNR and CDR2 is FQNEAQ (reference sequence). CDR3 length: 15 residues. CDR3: CASSLGGGSFGEQYF. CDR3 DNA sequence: TGTGCCAGCAGCTTAGGCGGGGGATCGTTCGGCGAGCAGTACTTC. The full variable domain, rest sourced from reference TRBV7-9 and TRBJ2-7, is DTGVSQNPRHKITKRGQNVTFRCDPISEHNRLYWYRQTLGQGPEFLTYFQNEAQLEKSRLLSDRFSAERPKGSFSTLEIQRTEQGDSAMYLCASSLGGGSFGEQYFGPGTRLTVT.

In DNA form, the CDR3 reads TGCAGTGCCCACAGGGGGCCGCAGTTCTTC. This translates into CSAHRGPQFF. The chain uses TRBV20-1 and TRBJ2-1; TRBD1 matches 9 bases. CDR1 is DFQATT and CDR2 is SNEGSKA in the germline V gene (reference sequence). This CDR3 comprises 10 residues. Losses at the gene ends were 6 bases for V and 12 bases for J; bases not matched to a gene: 3.